The text below deals with one TCR beta chain. In its sample, this clone was seen a few times. The antigen it recognizes is unknown. Nothing much larger sits one base from this clone, and base qualities are not available. The CDR3 regions of human TCRbeta chains were subjected to immunosequencing. Per the authors' processing: Repertoire TCRs were checked for matches against a reference library of SARS-CoV-2-specific TCRs that had been generated using the MIRA antigen-specificity platform. Breadth was defined as the fraction of unique TCRs that were SARS-CoV-2-associated, and depth was defined as the fraction of total T cells that were SARS-CoV-2-associated. Using the MIRA data, each spike-specific TCR was mapped to the spike region that the TCR reacts to and placed in a CD4 or CD8 class. Log10-transformed breadth and depth values were compared by one-way ANOVA with Sidak's multiple comparisons tests. In its TCRdb copy, this immuneACCESS table keeps in-frame sequences only and misses some clones. Where compared with another copy, unresolved V genes explain less than half of these, and the others have no known cause. D and trimming were read from the DNA, whereas the V and J calls and clone size are those reported in that table. The sample table records over 100,000 clones; 86% of these occur just once. The top ten clones comprise approximately 20% of the sample.

CDR1 and CDR2 are read off the germline V gene as SGHRS and YFSETQ. Measured from the cysteine to the phenylalanine, the CDR3 is 14 residues long. The only DNA kept is the CDR3, 42 bases in frame from the first base. Germline trimming amounts to 4 bases on V and 2 bases on J, with 3 as the count of junction bases outside the gene matches. The source of the sample is a study of T cell responses to AZD1222 COVID-19 vaccine (dated by TCRdb to about 2021). About the study as a whole: AZD1222 recipients whose second dose came at about 4 weeks and those whose second dose came at about 12 weeks were combined into one group, since spike-specific TCR depth and breadth did not differ between the two schedules. A total of roughly 240 trial participants underwent TCR sequencing, of whom 200 to 220 received two doses of AZD1222 and some 25 received two doses of the MenACWY control vaccine. Trial participants were enrolled by age into subgroups of 18-55, 56-69 and 70-plus years, and 148, 28 and 57 TCR-sequenced participants, respectively, were included in these subgroups.

In light of the paper, this sample's time point label describes: baseline before first vaccination. Vaccinee samples were obtained from the UK trials COV001 and COV002, which included a single-blind randomized controlled phase 2/3 trial of AZD1222 (ChAdOx1 nCoV-19) in healthy adults. Trial participant PBMC samples were collected at day 0 and day 28 after the second dose for TCRbeta chain sequencing. Overall results and qualifications from the work: Spike-specific TCR breadth and depth rose significantly after two AZD1222 doses compared with day 0 and with MenACWY recipients. CD4 TCRs associated with the vaccine covered the entire spike protein, and the dominant responses were in regions 160-218 and 743-854. Only five or six AZD1222 recipients were SARS-CoV-2 seropositive at baseline, limiting conclusions about previously exposed vaccinees. Participants were mostly white British and included more females than males, and it was suggested by the authors that clonal diversity may have been underestimated. The 56-69-year group was small, and its depth increase did not reach significance, likely because of low power. Reportedly, almost half of the unique spike-specific TCRs recognized epitopes lying outside the regions that are mutated in the B.1.351 and B.1.1.7 variants. Because no day 14 peak-response samples were available, repertoires were characterized only after the peak T cell response.

The sequence derives from an adult in good health. The rearranged segments are TRBV5-1 and TRBJ2-3, and 8 junctional nucleotides match TRBD1. The sequencing used peripheral blood, collected on day 0 of AZD1222 vaccination. The base sequence is TGCGCCAGCAGCCCGACAGGGGCCACAGATACGCAGTATTTT. Its amino acids are CASSPTGATDTQYF.